The entry below gives a single T cell receptor beta chain sequence along with its context. Libraries were prepared by immunoSEQ multiplex PCR; TCRdb keeps only in-frame clonotypes and omits some of them. This table holds more than 20,000 clones, approximately 93% found once. V was trimmed by 6 bases and J by 0 bases, leaving 11 bases between them. The CDR3 extends over 15 amino acids. Per germline, CDR1 SGHVS and CDR2 FQNEAQ. The sample originates from a study of T cell clones after liver transplantation. Sequencing was performed on CD8+ T cells from blood, taken approximately 26 months after liver transplant. The rearrangement uses TRBV7-8 and TRBJ1-4; D gene uncertain. The sequence was obtained from a human patient who received a liver transplant. The T cells may partly be graft donor cells. The CDR3 is CASRGGVTTNEKLFF. CDR3 sequence (DNA): TGTGCCAGCAGGGGCGGAGTTACAACTAATGAAAAACTGTTTTTT.